This T cell receptor beta chain was identified during a study of cytomegalovirus exposure and HLA in healthy donors. Study at large: A subsequent analysis stated that the roughly 130 validation repertoires were run on the same platform as the roughly 710 first-cohort repertoires. Findings and caveats of the study: Listed as cytomegalovirus-associated were 164 TCR beta chains.

Sequencing used immunoSEQ multiplex PCR; TCRdb keeps in-frame clones, though not all of them. The table records around 250,000 clones, about 90% of them present only once. Note on this clone: Its specificity is unknown.

An approximately 120-subject validation cohort, separate from the approximately 670-subject first cohort, supplied the donors. J lost 3 bases, V lost 5 bases, and 11 bases had no gene match. This CDR3 is built from 17 residues. Germline assignment: CDR1 SGHVS and CDR2 FQNEAQ. The TCR originated in a woman younger than 45 in good health and CMV-seronegative. The gene calls are TRBV7-8 and TRBJ1-5, with 9 bases lining up with TRBD1. Sequencing was carried out using PBMCs. The CDR3 nucleotides read TGTGCCAGCAGCGCAACAGGGGGCGGGGGGCTCAATCAGCCCCAGCATTTT. Protein product: CASSATGGGGLNQPQHF.